These 30 T cell receptor beta chains came from one sample sequenced in a study of shared clonotypes between healthy human individuals. The table came from immunoSEQ multiplex PCR; TCRdb's copy has only in-frame clones and leaves some out. This sample carries approximately 1.9 million clones, roughly 95% of them seen once, and the ten largest clones take approximately 1.6%. Naive CD8 isolation took CD45RO-negative cells positively selected for CCR7 and excluded terminally differentiated effector memory CD45RA+ cells. The sample comprised naive CD8+ T cells from PBMCs. The receptors stem from a man between 18 and 29 years old in good health. Some clones in this sample may be carry-over from other donors' samples.

The genes are TRBV2 and TRBJ1-4; 8 bases agree with TRBD1. Germline V CDR1 and CDR2: SNHLY, FYNNEI. Trimming removed 6 bases from V and 2 bases from J; junction bases left unmatched: 20. The CDR3 has 20 amino acids. This chain's CDR3 is CASSEGQATYALRTNEKLFF. CDR3 in DNA: TGTGCCAGCAGCGAGGGACAGGCGACCTACGCGCTTAGGACTAATGAAAAACTGTTTTTT.

This rearrangement joins TRBV6-1 to TRBJ1-2; possibly TRBD1 for D (5 bases). Trimming took off 3 bases at V and 6 bases at J, with 14 bases between the two ends. Germline-derived CDR1 and CDR2 are MNHNS and SASEGT. The CDR3 consists of 14 residues. CDR3 sequence: CASSDLWGGDGYTF. CDR3 sequence (DNA): TGTGCCAGCAGTGATCTCTGGGGCGGGGATGGCTACACCTTC.

The chain is built from TRBV30 and TRBJ2-3; TRBD1 aligns across 7 bases. Germline loops: CDR1 GTSNPN, CDR2 SVGIG (reference sequence). The CDR3 consists of 18 residues. V lost 0 bases and J lost 2; bases outside the gene matches: 14. CDR3 loop: CAWSVLRMLGTVTDTQYF. The CDR3 DNA reads TGTGCCTGGAGTGTACTTCGTATGCTTGGGACAGTCACAGATACGCAGTATTTT.

The chain has TRBV29-1 and TRBJ2-7; 7 bases are a match to TRBD1. The length of the CDR3 is 12 residues. V shed 5 bases and J 2 bases; nucleotides not matched to a gene: 3. CDR1 and CDR2 from the germline V gene are SQVTM and ANQGSEA. The CDR3 DNA follows: TGCAGCGTTCGGGACAGACCCTACGAGCAGTACTTC. It yields the protein CSVRDRPYEQYF.

As concerns this clone: Other DNA sequences within the sample encode an identical CDR3. CDR3 sequence (DNA): TGTGCCAGCAGTTACTCAAGGGACACTGAAGCTTTCTTT. Its protein is CASSYSRDTEAFF. The chain links TRBV6-5 to TRBJ1-1; no firm D call. The CDR3 consists of 13 residues. Trimming stripped 0 bases from V and 3 bases from J, with 5 bases between. Germline values: CDR1 MNHEY, CDR2 SVGAGI.

CDR3 sequence: CASSLAGSLGQPQHF. Written as DNA, the CDR3 is TGTGCCAGCAGCTTAGCAGGGAGTCTAGGTCAGCCCCAGCATTTT. The V gene is TRBV7-8, the J gene TRBJ1-5; D not certain. Germline lookup yields CDR1 SGHVS and CDR2 FQNEAQ. Between the trimmed V and J ends, which lost 0 bases and 6 bases, there was a span of 12 bases. The CDR3 loop spans 15 amino acids. Complete variable domain (other parts from reference TRBV7-8 and TRBJ1-5): GAGVSQSPRYKVAKRGQDVALRCDPISGHVSLFWYQQALGQGPEFLTYFQNEAQLDKSGLPSDRFFAERPEGSVSTLKIQRTQQEDSAVYLCASSLAGSLGQPQHFGDGTRLSIL.

The genes are TRBV7-7 and TRBJ2-1; D ambiguous. This CDR3 contains 16 residues. Germline V CDR1 and CDR2: SSHAT, FNYEAQ (reference sequence). The V end was cut by 4 bases, the J end by 1 base, with 14 bases between. CDR3 bases: TGTGCCAGCAGCTCTGCCCTGGGTGGTTCCTACAATGAGCAGTTCTTC. Protein sequence: CASSSALGGSYNEQFF.

The J gene is TRBJ1-2, the V gene TRBV7-9; D gene unclear. Germline V lookup: CDR1 SEHNR, CDR2 FQNEAQ (reference sequence). Trimming pared 3 bases from V and 2 bases from J, leaving 10 bases between. This CDR3 comprises 14 residues. In DNA form, the CDR3 reads TGTGCCAGCAGCTTCTCTCTTCCAAACTATGGCTACACCTTC. This sequence encodes CASSFSLPNYGYTF.

J is TRBJ2-1 and V is TRBV30; D is perhaps TRBD2 (6 bases). There are 15 residues in the CDR3. Germline V lookup: CDR1 GTSNPN, CDR2 SVGIG (reference sequence). The V gene lost 2 bases and the J gene lost 7 bases, with 18 bases spanning the gap. The CDR3 sequence is CAWSFRGLFMNEQFF. DNA for the CDR3: TGTGCCTGGAGTTTTCGGGGGTTGTTTATGAATGAGCAGTTCTTC.

J is TRBJ2-3 and V is TRBV7-6; D not certain. Trimming stripped 5 bases from V and 4 bases from J, with 13 bases between. The germline gives CDR1 SGHVS, CDR2 FNYEAQ. The CDR3 has 14 residues. The CDR3 is CASSLRLGADTQYF. CDR3 sequence (DNA): TGTGCCAGCAGCCTCAGGTTAGGCGCAGATACGCAGTATTTT.

The chain recombines TRBV6-1 with TRBJ1-4; D remains unclear. Trimming pared 4 bases from V and 0 bases from J, leaving 12 bases between. Germline loops: CDR1 MNHNS, CDR2 SASEGT. There are 16 residues in the CDR3. The CDR3 here is CASSGRRAATNEKLFF. Written as DNA, the CDR3 is TGTGCCAGCAGTGGTAGGAGAGCAGCAACTAATGAAAAACTGTTTTTT.

Only one count was recorded for this clone. The chain links TRBV28 to TRBJ2-5; TRBD1 aligns across 11 bases. Germline CDR1 reads MDHEN; CDR2 reads SYDVKM. This CDR3 is 15 amino acids long. J was trimmed by 5 bases and V by 3 bases; bases with no gene match: 5. This chain's CDR3 is CASSLGQGGFETQYF. CDR3 DNA: TGTGCCAGCAGTTTGGGACAGGGGGGTTTCGAGACCCAGTACTTC.

This chain links TRBV28 with TRBJ1-1; D gene ambiguous. The V and J ends lost 5 bases and 1 base respectively, with 17 bases between them. The CDR3 spans 16 residues. Per germline, CDR1 MDHEN and CDR2 SYDVKM. The CDR3 sequence: CASSPSRLSENTEAFF. CDR3 in DNA: TGTGCCAGCAGTCCATCTCGGCTCAGTGAGAACACTGAAGCTTTCTTT. Drawing the rest from reference TRBV28 and TRBJ1-1, the complete variable domain is DVKVTQSSRYLVKRTGEKVFLECVQDMDHENMFWYRQDPGLGLRLIYFSYDVKMKEKGDIPEGYSVSREKKERFSLILESASTNQTSMYLCASSPSRLSENTEAFFGQGTRLTVV.

The chain combines TRBV7-9 with TRBJ1-4, with D maybe TRBD1 (5 bases). Germline CDR1 and CDR2: SEHNR and FQNEAQ (reference sequence). V shed 6 bases and J shed 8 bases, with 19 bases lying between them. The CDR3 totals 15 residues. CDR3 amino acids: CASRRDPLVEEKLFF. The CDR3 DNA reads TGTGCCAGCAGAAGGGACCCGTTGGTAGAAGAAAAACTGTTTTTT.

The chain employs TRBV6-5 and TRBJ2-2, with a weak D call TRBD2 (6 bases). Between the trimmed V and J ends, which lost 2 bases and 0 bases, there was a span of 10 bases. This CDR3 has 16 residues. Germline assignment: CDR1 MNHEY and CDR2 SVGAGI. CDR3 nucleotide sequence: TGTGCCAGCAGTTACGCGGGACCGTCGAACACCGGGGAGCTGTTTTTT. Translating it yields CASSYAGPSNTGELFF.

The J gene is TRBJ2-3, the V gene TRBV5-1; 11 nucleotides match TRBD2. V lost 1 base to trimming and J lost 3 bases; unmatched junction nucleotides: 10. Per germline, CDR1 SGHRS and CDR2 YFSETQ. This CDR3 spans 18 amino acids. In DNA form, the CDR3 reads TGCGCCAGCAGCTTGTTGGGGGGACTAGCGGATTTGACAGATACGCAGTATTTT. Amino acid sequence: CASSLLGGLADLTDTQYF.

A word on this clone: This sample also contains other DNA sequences that code for the same CDR3. This sequence joins TRBV19 and TRBJ1-5, with D unclear. Per the germline V gene, CDR1 is LNHDA and CDR2 is SQIVND (reference sequence). The V end lost 3 bases, the J end lost 0 bases, and 6 bases lay between the germline ends. This CDR3 is built from 14 residues. The DNA for the CDR3 is TGTGCCAGTAGTATTTTCGATAGCAATCAGCCCCAGCATTTT. The encoded protein is CASSIFDSNQPQHF.

The chain is built from TRBV7-9 and TRBJ2-7; TRBD2 matches 15 bases. This CDR3 has 17 residues. The germline CDR1 and CDR2 sequences are SEHNR and FQNEAQ (reference sequence). The V gene end was trimmed by 1 base and the J gene end by 2 bases; junction bases not matched to a gene: 3. In nucleotides, the CDR3 is TGTGCCAGCAGCTTAGAGAGGACTAGCGGGAGGGCCTACGAGCAGTACTTC. Residues: CASSLERTSGRAYEQYF.

This clone was seen only once. This sample also contains other DNA sequences that code for the same CDR3. The rearrangement uses TRBV6-5 and TRBJ2-1; the D gene is possibly TRBD2 (5 bases). Germline CDR1 reads MNHEY; CDR2 reads SVGAGI. The ends were cut back, 6 bases at V and 8 bases at J, with 8 bases in the middle. The CDR3 covers 11 residues. The CDR3 DNA is TGTGCCAGCAGCCCCGGGGATGAGCAGTTCTTC. Translated: CASSPGDEQFF.

This clone was observed a few times. Other DNA variants within this sample encode the same CDR3. The chain has TRBV27 and TRBJ2-2; D is perhaps TRBD1 or TRBD2 (5 bases each). V lost 5 bases and J lost 6, with 10 bases in between. The CDR3 consists of 13 residues. Germline CDR1 MNHEY, CDR2 SMNVEV (reference sequence). The CDR3 region is CASSPRGAGELFF. The CDR3 DNA is TGTGCCAGCAGTCCCCGAGGGGCCGGGGAGCTGTTTTTT.

A single count supports this clone. The chain employs TRBV6-5 and TRBJ1-4, with TRBD1 identical over 10 bases. Per the germline V gene, CDR1 is MNHEY and CDR2 is SVGAGI. The CDR3 has 13 residues. Trimming removed 10 bases from V and 8 bases from J; junction bases left unmatched: 7. CDR3 coding DNA: TGTGCCAAGAAGGGACAGGGGAAGGAAAAACTGTTTTTT. Translation gives CAKKGQGKEKLFF.

This chain links TRBV29-1 with TRBJ2-7; TRBD1 might be the D (6 bases). Germline V CDR1 and CDR2: SQVTM, ANQGSEA. Trimming took off 1 base at V and 0 bases at J, with 16 bases between the two ends. This CDR3 is 16 amino acids long. The DNA of the CDR3 is TGCAGCGTTGAAGGGACAGCGTTCAAGGGCTCCTACGAGCAGTACTTC. It translates to CSVEGTAFKGSYEQYF.

The chain has TRBV29-1 and TRBJ1-2; D might be TRBD1 (5 bases). The germline gives CDR1 SQVTM, CDR2 ANQGSEA. Trimming took off 3 bases at V and 4 bases at J, with 15 bases between the two ends. This CDR3 contains 14 residues. Here the CDR3 DNA reads TGCAGCGTTGATCGGGAGGGGATAGGCTATGGCTACACCTTC. Encoded protein: CSVDREGIGYGYTF.

The genes are TRBV28 and TRBJ2-3; TRBD2 agrees at 12 bases. Trimming took 5 bases from V and 6 from J; bases not matched to a gene: 12. Germline V gene data show CDR1 as MDHEN and CDR2 as SYDVKM. The CDR3 is made up of 17 amino acids. The CDR3 sequence: CASSTPTSGRIADTQYF. For the CDR3, the DNA is TGTGCCAGCAGTACGCCGACTAGCGGGAGAATTGCCGATACGCAGTATTTT.

J is TRBJ2-7 and V is TRBV2; no definite D call. Trimming stripped 2 bases from V and 3 bases from J, with 14 bases between. CDR3 length: 15 residues. Germline CDR1 is SNHLY and CDR2 is FYNNEI. The CDR3 sequence is CASSESSSIGYEQYF. In nucleotides, the CDR3 is TGTGCCAGCAGTGAATCTTCCTCCATCGGCTACGAGCAGTACTTC.

As to this clone: The same CDR3 can be traced to other DNA sequences in this sample. The chain couples TRBV9 to TRBJ1-1; D may be TRBD1 (5 bases). V was pared by 3 bases and J by 2 bases, with 8 bases between. Germline CDR1 is SGDLS and CDR2 is YYNGEE. The CDR3 spans 13 residues. CDR3 residues: CASSGGLNTEAFF. The DNA for the CDR3 is TGTGCCAGCAGCGGGGGCCTAAACACTGAAGCTTTCTTT.

The V and J genes are TRBV4-1 and TRBJ2-3, with 13 bases matching TRBD2. This CDR3 contains 16 residues. J was trimmed by 6 bases and V by 4 bases; bases with no gene match: 7. Germline CDR1 MGHRA, CDR2 YSYEKL. CDR3 protein: CASSREGLAGSDTQYF. The CDR3 DNA reads as TGCGCCAGCAGCCGCGAGGGACTAGCGGGAAGCGATACGCAGTATTTT.

V gene TRBV28 combines with J gene TRBJ1-5; 11 bases are a match to TRBD1. This CDR3 spans 17 amino acids. V lost 6 bases to trimming and J lost 1 base; unmatched junction nucleotides: 8. The germline V gene has CDR1 MDHEN and CDR2 SYDVKM. The CDR3 DNA sequence: TGTGCCAGCAGCTCCGGGACAGGGGGGGTAAGCAATCAGCCCCAGCATTTT. Translation gives CASSSGTGGVSNQPQHF.

This chain uses TRBV19 with TRBJ2-7; D gene ambiguous. CDR1 and CDR2 (germline): LNHDA, SQIVND (reference sequence). V was trimmed by 5 bases and J by 9 bases, leaving 14 bases between them. The CDR3 loop spans 12 amino acids. The CDR3, as DNA: TGTGCCAGTAGTTCCCCGCGGCGTGGGCAGTACTTC. Translating gives CASSSPRRGQYF. Full variable domain (outside the CDR3, taken from reference TRBV19 and TRBJ2-7): DGGITQSPKYLFRKEGQNVTLSCEQNLNHDAMYWYRQDPGQGLRLIYYSQIVNDFQKGDIAEGYSVSREKKESFPLTVTSAQKNPTAFYLCASSSPRRGQYFGPGTRLTVT.

This clone was observed a few times. This chain uses TRBV29-1 with TRBJ1-5, with 8 nucleotides matching TRBD1. The CDR3 runs to 14 residues. V shed 6 bases and J 2 bases; nucleotides not matched to a gene: 6. The V gene's germline CDR1 is SQVTM and CDR2 ANQGSEA. The CDR3, as DNA: TGCAGCGTCCGTGGGACAGGCGGCAATCAGCCCCAGCATTTT. This gives the protein CSVRGTGGNQPQHF.